By sample share, the clone carrying this TCR beta chain is medium-sized. Its antigen is unknown. Findings and caveats of the study: In terms of TCR gene usage, tumor memory CD4+ T cells clustered together with blood and lymph node memory CD4+ cells, as well as with lymph node naive CD4+ cells. Under 2.3% of tumor Treg sequences matched blood Tregs or memory cells.

Trimming pared 5 bases from V and 4 bases from J, leaving 11 bases between. This CDR3 has 13 amino acids. Naive CD4+ T cells were purified with Tregs depleted by CD25. Adaptor-ligated barcode primers were used to amplify TRBV12-4/TRBJ1-2 clonotypes. TCRdb ran MiXCR on the multiplex PCR reads and lists one entry per CDR3 protein. There are around 800 distinct CDR3 sequences in the sample; roughly 12% occur only once, and 30% to 40% lies in the top ten. The chain employs TRBV12-3 or TRBV12-4 and TRBJ1-2, with D possibly being TRBD1 (6 bases). Input material: naive CD4+ T cells sorted from blood. Indicated subset: naive CD4+ T cells, CD4+CD45RA+CD25-. This receptor was obtained from a female donor with breast cancer. CDR3 sequence reads: CASSPDRSYGYTF. In nucleotides, the CDR3 is TGTGCCAGCAGTCCAGACAGGTCCTATGGCTACACCTTC.